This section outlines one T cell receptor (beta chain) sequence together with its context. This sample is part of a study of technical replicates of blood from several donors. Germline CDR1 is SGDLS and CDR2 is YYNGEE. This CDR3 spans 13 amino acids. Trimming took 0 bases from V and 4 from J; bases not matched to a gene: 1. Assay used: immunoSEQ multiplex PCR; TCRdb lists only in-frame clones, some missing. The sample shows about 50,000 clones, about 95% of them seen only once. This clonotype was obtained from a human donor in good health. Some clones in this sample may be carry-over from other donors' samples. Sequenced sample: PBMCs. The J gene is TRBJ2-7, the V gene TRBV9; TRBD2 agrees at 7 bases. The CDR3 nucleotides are TGTGCCAGCAGCGTAGACGGGAGGTACGAGCAGTACTTC. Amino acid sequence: CASSVDGRYEQYF.